This T cell receptor beta chain was sequenced during a study of Ad26.COV2.S vaccination and SARS-CoV-2 variants. Study conclusions and caveats: Comparability of non-spike TCR breadth was observed across vaccine and placebo recipients.

This clone was detected only a few times. Its specificity is unknown. V was cut by 3 bases and J by 7 bases, with 9 bases left in between. Germline V gene data show CDR1 as SGHDN and CDR2 as FVKESK. CDR3 size: 12 residues. Clones were sequenced by immunoSEQ multiplex PCR, and TCRdb holds only the in-frame ones, with some missing. The sample shows 380,000 or so clones, 83% of them seen only once. Treatment specified: 19 received Ad26.COV2.S at low or high dose, single or two shots; 5 received placebo; per-sample allocation not given. Vaccine and placebo recipients were sampled on day 63 after the first injection. Expression of Wuhan-strain SARS-CoV-2 spike came from the Ad26 vector that formed the vaccine.

This TCR came from a person between 18 and 59 years old who received the Ad26.COV2.S COVID-19 vaccine or a placebo. This sequence joins TRBV14 and TRBJ1-2; a possible D gene is TRBD1 (5 bases). The source material was peripheral blood, sampled in a trial of Ad26.COV2.S vaccine versus placebo. The DNA for the CDR3 is TGTGCCAGCAGCCAGGAGGGGCTTGGCTACACCTTC. Translated, it gives CASSQEGLGYTF. The full variable domain, rest sourced from reference TRBV14 and TRBJ1-2, is EAGVTQFPSHSVIEKGQTVTLRCDPISGHDNLYWYRRVMGKEIKFLLHFVKESKQDESGMPNNRFLAERTGGTYSTLKVQPAELEDSGVYFCASSQEGLGYTFGSGTRLTVV.